The TCR beta chain described here comes from a study of response to subunit inactivated influenza vaccine (dated by TCRdb to the late 2010s). Regarding the complete study: Deep quantitative profiling of the T cell receptor repertoire was used in the study to follow responses to a trivalent subunit inactivated influenza vaccine.

Overall study outcomes, separate from this receptor: According to the authors, only a limited number of new T cells may be recruited by each seasonal influenza vaccination.

Libraries were made using RT-PCR. Instrument used: Illumina HiSeq 2500. The public reads were reprocessed in TCRdb via fastp at Q25 and MiXCR, keeping in-frame beta chains. A single entry per CDR3 protein holds the most common genes and DNA from its merged rows. This sample lists over 150,000 distinct CDR3 sequences; about 10% were detected once. The ten largest clones add up to approximately 39% of the sample. The germline V gene provides CDR1 SGHRS and CDR2 YFSETQ. The junction shows trimming of 0 bases on V and 4 bases on J, plus 13 bases between the germline ends. From cysteine to phenylalanine, the CDR3 is 15 amino acids long. Only the CDR3 DNA stays, 45 bases, in frame from base 1. For this clonotype: The antigen it recognizes is unknown. It has no much larger one-base neighbor in the sample; base qualities were not kept.

The material sequenced was CD8+ T cells sorted from PBMCs, taken approximately 25 months after vaccination. Recombination joined TRBV5-1 with TRBJ1-2, with the D gene not confidently named. This clonotype was obtained from a man between 50 and 70 years old who received an inactivated influenza vaccine. Donor details come from another sample of the same person, matched by shared clones. The CDR3 reads as follows: CASSLVDARGYGYTF. The nucleotide sequence is given as TGCGCCAGCAGCTTGGTTGATGCCCGGGGCTATGGCTACACCTTC.